Included here is one T cell receptor (beta chain) sequence, with context. Its antigen is unidentified. One base away lies a much larger clone, so this may be a sequencing read error. The data are from a study of tumor and adjacent non-tumor tissue in lung cancer. Study context: On average, productive TCRbeta reads reached roughly 3.9 million per sample. Whole-study results and caveats: In normal lung, the top 100 clones were significantly more dominant than in tumor. Tumor tissue had significantly higher TCR diversity than normal lung.

A modified ARM-PCR protocol with three rounds of nested PCR amplified TCRbeta. TCRdb ran MiXCR on the multiplex PCR reads and lists one entry per CDR3 protein. This sample has about 110,000 distinct CDR3 sequences; around 57% occur once, and the top ten carry 19%. The CDR3 loop spans 17 amino acids. The template was RNA from unsorted bulk tissue. More than 3 cm separated this lung sample from the edge of the tumor. This sequence was found in a man aged 55 to 69 with non-small cell lung cancer. This chain links TRBV12-3 or TRBV12-4 with TRBJ2-1; 13 nucleotides agree with TRBD2. Sequenced input: distant non-tumor lung tissue. As DNA, the CDR3 is TGTGCCAACAGTCGAATGACTAGCGGGAGGAAATACAATGAGCAGTTCTTC. Its translation is CANSRMTSGRKYNEQFF.